This T cell receptor (beta chain) was found in a study of regulatory T cells in long-lasting Graves disease. Study overall: Newly diagnosed Graves' patients had under 3 months of antithyroid drugs.

Building of the TCR beta libraries involved iRepertoire HTBI primers and Arm-PCR of CDR3 regions. TCRdb recomputed calls from the multiplex PCR reads with MiXCR, one row per CDR3 protein. The sample yields fewer than 350,000 distinct CDR3 sequences, approximately 20% seen once. Turning to this clonotype: Here the CDR3 omits its conserved ending phenylalanine or tryptophan, so a read error is the likely source.

As for time point: newly diagnosed GD, antithyroid drugs for less than 3 months. Construction of the TCR library relied on RNA isolated from PBMCs. Germline V CDR1 and CDR2: LNHDA, SQIVND (reference sequence). This CDR3 has 11 amino acids. The chain employs TRBV19 and TRBJ2-1, with D maybe TRBD1 (6 bases). Sequences were derived from peripheral blood mononuclear cells (PBMCs), sampled at new diagnosis, from a patient treated with antithyroid drugs. The receptor's source is a female donor with Graves disease. CDR3 bases: TGTGTCAGCGGACAGTTCAATGAGCAGTTCTCC. Translating gives CVSGQFNEQFS.